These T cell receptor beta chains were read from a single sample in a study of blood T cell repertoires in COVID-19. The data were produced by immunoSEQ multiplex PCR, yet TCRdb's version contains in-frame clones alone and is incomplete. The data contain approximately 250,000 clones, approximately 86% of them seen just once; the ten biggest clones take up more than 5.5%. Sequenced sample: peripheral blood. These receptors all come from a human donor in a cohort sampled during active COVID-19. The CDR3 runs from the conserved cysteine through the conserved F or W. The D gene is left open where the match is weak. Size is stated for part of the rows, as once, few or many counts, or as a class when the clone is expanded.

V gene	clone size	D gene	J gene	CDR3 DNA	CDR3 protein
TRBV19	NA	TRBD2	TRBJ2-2	TGTGCCACCAAGCCGACTAGCGGGAGGGCCTCAACCGGGGAGCTGTTTTTT	CATKPTSGRASTGELFF
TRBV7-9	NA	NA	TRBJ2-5	TGTGCCAGCAGCTTTAGTACAGGGAGCGCTAAGGAGACCCAGTACTTC	CASSFSTGSAKETQYF
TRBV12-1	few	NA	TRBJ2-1	TGTGCCAGCAGCTTTGCGCCTAGCGGGAGGGATTACAATGAGCAGTTCTTC	CASSFAPSGRDYNEQFF
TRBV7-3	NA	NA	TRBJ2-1	TGTGCCAGCAGGACCGAGGTCTACAATGAGCAGTTCTTC	CASRTEVYNEQFF
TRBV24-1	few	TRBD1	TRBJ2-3	TGTGCCACCAGTGTCTTTTCTGGACAGGGGGCCGAGGATACGCAGTATTTT	CATSVFSGQGAEDTQYF
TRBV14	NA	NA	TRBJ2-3	TGTGCCAGCAGCCAAGTCATAGATACGCAGTATTTT	CASSQVIDTQYF
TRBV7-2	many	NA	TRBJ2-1	TGTGCCAGCAGCTTAGCGGGGCTTTGGGATGAGCAGTTCTTC	CASSLAGLWDEQFF
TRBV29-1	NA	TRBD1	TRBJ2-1	TGCAGCGTTGGCGCGGGACAGGGCAACAATGAGCAGTTCTTC	CSVGAGQGNNEQFF
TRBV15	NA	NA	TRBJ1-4	TGTGCCACCAGCAGGGGGCAGGGCGAAAAACTGTTTTTT	CATSRGQGEKLFF
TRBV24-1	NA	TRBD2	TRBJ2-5	TGTGCCACCAGTGACCGACTAGCGGGGGAGGTGACCCAGTACTTC	CATSDRLAGEVTQYF
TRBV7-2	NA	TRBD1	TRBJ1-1	TGTGCCAGCAGCCGTACAGGGGGTGGATCGTGGAACACTGAAGCTTTCTTT	CASSRTGGGSWNTEAFF
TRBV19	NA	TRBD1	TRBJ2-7	TGTGCCAGTAGTATTGACAGGGTCTCCTACGAGCAGTACTTC	CASSIDRVSYEQYF
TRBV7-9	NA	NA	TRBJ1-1	TGTGCCAGCAGCTTAGCGACAGGTGTTGCTTTCTTT	CASSLATGVAFF
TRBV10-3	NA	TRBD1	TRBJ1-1	TGTGCCATCAGCCTTAAAAGGGACAGTCTCCAAGAAGCTTTCTTT	CAISLKRDSLQEAFF
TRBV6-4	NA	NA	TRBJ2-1	TGTGCCAGCAGTCTCGGAGGGCACAATGAGCAGTTCTTC	CASSLGGHNEQFF
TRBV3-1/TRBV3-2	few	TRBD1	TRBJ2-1	TGTGCCAGCAGCCAAGGAGGCTGGACAGGGTCTACTGAGCAGTTCTTC	CASSQGGWTGSTEQFF
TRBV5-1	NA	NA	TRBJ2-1	TGCGCCAGCAGCTTCAGGGACAATGAGCAGTTCTTC	CASSFRDNEQFF
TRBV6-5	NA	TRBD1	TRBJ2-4	TGTGCCAGCAGACCGGGACAGGGGGCCAAAAACATTCAGTACTTC	CASRPGQGAKNIQYF